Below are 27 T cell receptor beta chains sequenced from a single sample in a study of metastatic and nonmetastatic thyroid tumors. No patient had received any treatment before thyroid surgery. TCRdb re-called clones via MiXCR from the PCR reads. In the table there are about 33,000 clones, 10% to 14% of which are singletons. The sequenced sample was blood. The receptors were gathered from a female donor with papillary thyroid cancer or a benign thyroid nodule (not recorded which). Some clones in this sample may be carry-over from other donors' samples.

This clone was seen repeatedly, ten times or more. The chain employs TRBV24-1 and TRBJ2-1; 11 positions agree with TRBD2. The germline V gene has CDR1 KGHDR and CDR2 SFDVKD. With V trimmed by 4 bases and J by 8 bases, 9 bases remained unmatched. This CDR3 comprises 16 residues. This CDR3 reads CATSDTSGRHRDEQFF. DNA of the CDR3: TGTGCCACCAGTGACACTAGCGGGAGACATAGGGATGAGCAGTTCTTC.

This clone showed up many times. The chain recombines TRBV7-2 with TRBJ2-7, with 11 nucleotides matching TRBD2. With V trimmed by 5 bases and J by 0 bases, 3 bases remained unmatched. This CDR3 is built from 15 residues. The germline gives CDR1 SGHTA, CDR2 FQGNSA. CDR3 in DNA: TGTGCCAGCAGCGGAACTAGCGGGAGCTCCTACGAGCAGTACTTC. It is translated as CASSGTSGSSYEQYF.

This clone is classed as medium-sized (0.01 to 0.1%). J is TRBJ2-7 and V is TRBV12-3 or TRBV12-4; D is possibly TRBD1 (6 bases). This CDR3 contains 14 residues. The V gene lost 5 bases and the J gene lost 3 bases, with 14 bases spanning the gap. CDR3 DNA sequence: TGTGCCAGCAGTCCCGACAGGACGTTCTACGAGCAGTACTTC. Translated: CASSPDRTFYEQYF.

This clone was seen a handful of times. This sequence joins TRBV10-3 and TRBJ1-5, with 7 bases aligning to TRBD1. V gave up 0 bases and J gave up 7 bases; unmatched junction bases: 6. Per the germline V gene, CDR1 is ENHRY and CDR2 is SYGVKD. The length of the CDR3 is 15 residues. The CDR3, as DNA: TGTGCCATCAGTGAGTCGACAGGGACCGGGCAGCCCCAGCATTTT. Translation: CAISESTGTGQPQHF.

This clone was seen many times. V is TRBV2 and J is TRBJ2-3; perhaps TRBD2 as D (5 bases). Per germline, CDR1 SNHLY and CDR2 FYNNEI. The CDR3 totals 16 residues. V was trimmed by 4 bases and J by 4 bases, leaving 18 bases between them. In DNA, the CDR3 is TGTGCCAGCAGTGTTTTTATTAGCGAGGTTCCAGATACGCAGTATTTT. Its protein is CASSVFISEVPDTQYF.

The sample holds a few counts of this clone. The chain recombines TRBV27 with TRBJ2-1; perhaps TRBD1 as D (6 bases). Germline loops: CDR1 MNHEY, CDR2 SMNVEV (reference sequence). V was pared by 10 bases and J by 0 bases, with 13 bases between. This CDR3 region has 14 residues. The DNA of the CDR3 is TGTGCCACCAGGGGTCTTAGCTCCTACAATGAGCAGTTCTTC. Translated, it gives CATRGLSSYNEQFF.

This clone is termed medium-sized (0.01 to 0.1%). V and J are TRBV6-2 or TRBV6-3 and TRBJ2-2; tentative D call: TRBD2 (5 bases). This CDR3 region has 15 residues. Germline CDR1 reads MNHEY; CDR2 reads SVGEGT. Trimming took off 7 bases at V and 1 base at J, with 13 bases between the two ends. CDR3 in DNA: TGTGCCAGCACCTTCAGAGGGAGGAACACCGGGGAGCTGTTTTTT. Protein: CASTFRGRNTGELFF.

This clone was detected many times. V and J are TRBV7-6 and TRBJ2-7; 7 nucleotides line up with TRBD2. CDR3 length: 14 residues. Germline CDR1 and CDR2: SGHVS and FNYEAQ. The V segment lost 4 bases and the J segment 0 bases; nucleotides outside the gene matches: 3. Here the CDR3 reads CASSSGLYSYEQYF. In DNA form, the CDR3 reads TGTGCCAGCAGCTCGGGACTATACTCCTACGAGCAGTACTTC.

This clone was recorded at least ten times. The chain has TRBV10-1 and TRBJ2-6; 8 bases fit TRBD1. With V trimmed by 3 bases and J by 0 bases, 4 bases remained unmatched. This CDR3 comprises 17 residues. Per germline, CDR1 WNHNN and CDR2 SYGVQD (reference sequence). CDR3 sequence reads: CASSDGTGGSGANVLTF. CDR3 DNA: TGCGCCAGCAGTGACGGGACAGGTGGCTCTGGGGCCAACGTCCTGACTTTC.

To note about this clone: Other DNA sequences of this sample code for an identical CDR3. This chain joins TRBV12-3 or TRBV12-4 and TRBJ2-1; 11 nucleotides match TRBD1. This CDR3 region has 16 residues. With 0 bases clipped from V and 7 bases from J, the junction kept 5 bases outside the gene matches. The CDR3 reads CASSLAGGTGGNEQFF. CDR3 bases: TGTGCCAGCAGTTTAGCGGGGGGGACAGGGGGTAATGAGCAGTTCTTC.

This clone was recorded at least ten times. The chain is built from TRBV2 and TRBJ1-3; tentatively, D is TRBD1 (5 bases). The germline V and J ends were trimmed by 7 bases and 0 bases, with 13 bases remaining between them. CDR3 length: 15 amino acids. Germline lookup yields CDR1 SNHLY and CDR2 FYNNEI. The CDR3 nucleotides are TGTGCCAGCACGTTTGGGGGGATCTCTGGAAACACCATATATTTT. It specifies CASTFGGISGNTIYF.

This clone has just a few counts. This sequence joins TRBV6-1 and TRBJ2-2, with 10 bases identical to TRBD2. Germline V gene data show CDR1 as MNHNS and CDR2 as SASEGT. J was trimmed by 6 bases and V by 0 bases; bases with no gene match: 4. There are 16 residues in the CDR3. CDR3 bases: TGTGCCAGCAGTGAAGCCCCGGGACTAGCGCCCGGGGAGCTGTTTTTT. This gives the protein CASSEAPGLAPGELFF.

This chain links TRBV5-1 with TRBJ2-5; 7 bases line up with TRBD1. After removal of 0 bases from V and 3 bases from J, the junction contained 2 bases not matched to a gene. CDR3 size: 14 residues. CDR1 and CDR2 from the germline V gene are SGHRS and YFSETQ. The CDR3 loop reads CASSLDTGEETQYF. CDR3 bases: TGCGCCAGCAGCTTGGATACAGGGGAAGAGACCCAGTACTTC. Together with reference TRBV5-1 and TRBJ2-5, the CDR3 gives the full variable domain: KAGVTQTPRYLIKTRGQQVTLSCSPISGHRSVSWYQQTPGQGLQFLFEYFSETQRNKGNFPGRFSGRQFSNSRSEMNVSTLELGDSALYLCASSLDTGEETQYFGPGTRLLVL.

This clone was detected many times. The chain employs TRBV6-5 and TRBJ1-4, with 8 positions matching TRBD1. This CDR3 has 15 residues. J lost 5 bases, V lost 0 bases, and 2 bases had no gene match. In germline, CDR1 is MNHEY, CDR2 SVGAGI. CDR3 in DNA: TGTGCCAGCAGTTACTCGGACAGGGTCAATGAAAAACTGTTTTTT. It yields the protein CASSYSDRVNEKLFF.

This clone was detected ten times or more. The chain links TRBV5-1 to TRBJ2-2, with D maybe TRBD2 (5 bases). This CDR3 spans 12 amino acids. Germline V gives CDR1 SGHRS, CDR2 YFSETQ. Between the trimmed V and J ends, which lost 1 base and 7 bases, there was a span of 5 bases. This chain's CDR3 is CASSLRDGELFF. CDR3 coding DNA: TGCGCCAGCAGCTTGCGGGACGGGGAGCTGTTTTTT.

Written as DNA, the CDR3 is TGCAGCGTCCTAGGGGAGGCGAGAACTGAAGCTTTCTTT. This codes for CSVLGEARTEAFF. This chain joins TRBV29-1 and TRBJ1-1; possible D gene TRBD1, 5 bases. Trimming took 6 bases from V and 5 from J, leaving 16 bases between them. The CDR3 is 13 amino acids. Germline-derived CDR1 and CDR2 are SQVTM and ANQGSEA. Complete variable domain (other parts from reference TRBV29-1 and TRBJ1-1): SAVISQKPSRDICQRGTSLTIQCQVDSQVTMMFWYRQQPGQSLTLIATANQGSEATYESGFVIDKFPISRPNLTFSTLTVSNMSPEDSSIYLCSVLGEARTEAFFGQGTRLTVV.

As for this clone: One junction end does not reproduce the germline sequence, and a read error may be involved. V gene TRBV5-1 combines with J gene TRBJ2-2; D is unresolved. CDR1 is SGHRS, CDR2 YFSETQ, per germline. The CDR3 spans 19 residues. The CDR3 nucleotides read TGCGCCGGCAGCTTGGTAGCAGCTCGGGCGGTTTCGGGCACCGCGGAGCTGTTTTTT. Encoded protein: CAGSLVAARAVSGTAELFF.

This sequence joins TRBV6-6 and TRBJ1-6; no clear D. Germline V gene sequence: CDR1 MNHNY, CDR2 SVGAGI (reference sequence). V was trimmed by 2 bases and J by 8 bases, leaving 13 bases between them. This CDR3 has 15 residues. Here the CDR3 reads CASSYRSPRDSPLHF. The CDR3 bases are TGTGCCAGCAGTTACCGGTCCCCTAGGGATTCACCCCTCCACTTT.

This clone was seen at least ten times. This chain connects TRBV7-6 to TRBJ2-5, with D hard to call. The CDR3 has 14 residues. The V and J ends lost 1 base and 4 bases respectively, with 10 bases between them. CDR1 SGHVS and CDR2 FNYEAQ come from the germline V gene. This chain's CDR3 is CASSLEVAVETQYF. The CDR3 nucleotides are TGTGCCAGCAGCTTAGAGGTGGCGGTAGAGACCCAGTACTTC.

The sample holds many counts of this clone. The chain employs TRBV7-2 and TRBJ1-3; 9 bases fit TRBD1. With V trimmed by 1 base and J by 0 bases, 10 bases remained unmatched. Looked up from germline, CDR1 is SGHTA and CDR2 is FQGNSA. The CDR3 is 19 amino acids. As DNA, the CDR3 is TGTGCCAGCAGCTTAGTCGCCGGGACAGGGCTCGGCTCTGGAAACACCATATATTTT. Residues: CASSLVAGTGLGSGNTIYF. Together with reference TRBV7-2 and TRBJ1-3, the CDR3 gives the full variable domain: GAGVSQSPSNKVTEKGKDVELRCDPISGHTALYWYRQSLGQGLEFLIYFQGNSAPDKSGLPSDRFSAERTGGSVSTLTIQRTQQEDSAVYLCASSLVAGTGLGSGNTIYFGEGSWLTVV.

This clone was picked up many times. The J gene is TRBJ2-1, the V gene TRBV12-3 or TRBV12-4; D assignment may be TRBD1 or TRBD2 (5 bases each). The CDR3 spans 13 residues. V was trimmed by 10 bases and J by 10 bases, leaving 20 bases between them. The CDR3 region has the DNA TGTGCCACCACTCCCACCAGGGCGGGCGAGCAGTTCTTC. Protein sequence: CATTPTRAGEQFF.

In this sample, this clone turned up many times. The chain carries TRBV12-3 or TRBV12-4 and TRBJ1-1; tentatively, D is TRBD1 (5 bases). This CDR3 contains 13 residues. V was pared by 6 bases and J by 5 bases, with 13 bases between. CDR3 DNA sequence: TGTGCCAGCAGCCTTTCAGGGTTAACTGAAGCTTTCTTT. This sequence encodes CASSLSGLTEAFF.

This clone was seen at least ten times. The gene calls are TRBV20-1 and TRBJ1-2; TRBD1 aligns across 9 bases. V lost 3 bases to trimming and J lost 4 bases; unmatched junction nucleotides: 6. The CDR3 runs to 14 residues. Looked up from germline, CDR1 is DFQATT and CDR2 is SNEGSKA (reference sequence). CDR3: CSASPGQGSYGYTF. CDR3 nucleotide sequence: TGCAGTGCTAGCCCGGGACAGGGAAGCTATGGCTACACCTTC.

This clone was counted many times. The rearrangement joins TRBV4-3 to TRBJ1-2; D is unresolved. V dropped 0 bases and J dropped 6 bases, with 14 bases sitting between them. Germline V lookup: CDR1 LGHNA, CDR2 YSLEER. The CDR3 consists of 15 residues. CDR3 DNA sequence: TGCGCCAGCAGCCAAGAAAGTTCAAACGGACATGGCTACACCTTC. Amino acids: CASSQESSNGHGYTF.

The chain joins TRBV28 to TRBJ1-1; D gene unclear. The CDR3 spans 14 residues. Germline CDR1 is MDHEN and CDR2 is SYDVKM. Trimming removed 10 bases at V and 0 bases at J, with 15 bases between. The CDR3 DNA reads TGTGCCAACATTTTTTGGCGGATGAACACTGAAGCTTTCTTT. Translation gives CANIFWRMNTEAFF. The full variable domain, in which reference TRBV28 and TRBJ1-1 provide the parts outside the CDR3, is DVKVTQSSRYLVKRTGEKVFLECVQDMDHENMFWYRQDPGLGLRLIYFSYDVKMKEKGDIPEGYSVSREKKERFSLILESASTNQTSMYLCANIFWRMNTEAFFGQGTRLTVV.

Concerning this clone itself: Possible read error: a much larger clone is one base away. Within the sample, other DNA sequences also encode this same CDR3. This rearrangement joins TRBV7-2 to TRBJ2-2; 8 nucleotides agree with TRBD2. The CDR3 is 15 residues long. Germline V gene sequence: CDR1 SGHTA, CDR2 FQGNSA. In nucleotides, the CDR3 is TGTGCCAGCAGCTTAGCGGGACTAGGCGGCGGGGAGCTGGTTTTT. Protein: CASSLAGLGGGELVF.

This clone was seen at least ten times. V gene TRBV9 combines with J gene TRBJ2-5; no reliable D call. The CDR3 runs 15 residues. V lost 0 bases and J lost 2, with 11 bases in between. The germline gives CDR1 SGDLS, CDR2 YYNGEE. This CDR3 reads CASSVGAGIQETQYF. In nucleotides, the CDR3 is TGTGCCAGCAGCGTAGGGGCAGGCATACAAGAGACCCAGTACTTC. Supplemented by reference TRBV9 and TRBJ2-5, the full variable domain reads DSGVTQTPKHLITATGQRVTLRCSPRSGDLSVYWYQQSLDQGLQFLIQYYNGEERAKGNILERFSAQQFPDLHSELNLSSLELGDSALYFCASSVGAGIQETQYFGPGTRLLVL.